This entry lists 31 T cell receptor beta chains sequenced from one sample in a study of graft-versus-host responses after intestinal transplantation. Clones were sequenced by immunoSEQ multiplex PCR, and TCRdb holds only the in-frame ones, with some missing. The top ten clones hold 2.3% of a sample with 40,000 to 45,000 clones, 91% of them seen once. Sequencing was performed on PBMCs, taken about 330 days after intestinal transplant. The receptors derive from a human patient who received an intestinal transplant, so some T cells may come from the graft donor.

This chain connects TRBV6-1 to TRBJ1-5; the D gene is possibly TRBD1 (5 bases). This CDR3 spans 15 amino acids. CDR1 is MNHNS and CDR2 is SASEGT in the germline V gene. The V and J ends lost 6 bases and 0 bases respectively, with 12 bases between them. Here the CDR3 reads CASSPSGYSNQPQHF. CDR3 DNA: TGTGCCAGCAGCCCCTCAGGGTATAGCAATCAGCCCCAGCATTTT.

This clone was recorded only once. J is TRBJ2-5 and V is TRBV12-5, with 9 positions matching TRBD2. The J call could be wrong; TRBJ2-7 is a better fit for the DNA end. This CDR3 is 15 amino acids long. Germline V CDR1 and CDR2: LGHNT, FRNRAP. The CDR3, as DNA: TGTGCTAGTGGTTTGGTGGCGGGAGGGCCTTACGAGCAGTACTTC. Protein sequence: CASGLVAGGPYEQYF.

The rearrangement links TRBV5-1 to TRBJ2-1; maybe TRBD2 (6 bases). The V end lost 3 bases, the J end lost 2 bases, and 15 bases lay between the germline ends. The germline CDR1 and CDR2 sequences are SGHRS and YFSETQ. CDR3 length equals 16 residues. Written as DNA, the CDR3 is TGCGCCAGCAGCTCCCCCCGGGGGAGGCCCTACAATGAGCAGTTCTTC. Protein: CASSSPRGRPYNEQFF. The whole variable domain, remainder taken from reference TRBV5-1 and TRBJ2-1, is KAGVTQTPRYLIKTRGQQVTLSCSPISGHRSVSWYQQTPGQGLQFLFEYFSETQRNKGNFPGRFSGRQFSNSRSEMNVSTLELGDSALYLCASSSPRGRPYNEQFFGPGTRLTVL.

CDR3 protein: CASSRAGTSLFADYEQYF. CDR3 in DNA: TGTGCCAGCAGCCGGGCGGGGACTAGTCTCTTCGCCGACTACGAGCAGTACTTC. The chain combines TRBV2 with TRBJ2-7; TRBD2 matches 8 bases. Germline CDR1 is SNHLY and CDR2 is FYNNEI. CDR3 length equals 18 residues. V lost 6 bases to trimming and J lost 3 bases; unmatched junction nucleotides: 19.

The chain links TRBV5-6 to TRBJ2-7; D is unresolved. This CDR3 has 12 amino acids. Germline V CDR1 and CDR2: SGHDT, YYEEEE. V gave up 4 bases and J gave up 4 bases, with 9 bases separating them. CDR3 amino acids: CASSAARYEQYF. In DNA, the CDR3 is TGTGCCAGCAGCGCGGCAAGGTACGAGCAGTACTTC.

The chain recombines TRBV10-3 with TRBJ2-3; D call uncertain. V was pared by 4 bases and J by 6 bases, with 5 bases between. The CDR3 spans 11 residues. Germline loops: CDR1 ENHRY, CDR2 SYGVKD. The DNA for the CDR3 is TGTGCCATCAGTGTCCTGGATACGCAGTATTTT. It yields the protein CAISVLDTQYF.

V gene TRBV29-1 combines with J gene TRBJ2-1, with D possibly TRBD1 on 7 matching bases. CDR3 length: 16 residues. Germline CDR1 is SQVTM and CDR2 is ANQGSEA. V shed 6 bases and J shed 2 bases, with 20 bases lying between them. CDR3 nucleotides: TGCAGCGTCCTCTTTAATGGAGGGGGCACCTACAATGAGCAGTTCTTC. Protein product: CSVLFNGGGTYNEQFF.

The rearrangement joins TRBV4-2 to TRBJ2-1, with 7 bases matching TRBD2. The CDR3 runs 15 residues. V shed 2 bases, J shed 6 bases, and the junction held 7 bases outside the gene matches. Germline assignment: CDR1 LGHNA and CDR2 YNFKEQ. The CDR3 DNA sequence: TGTGCCAGCAGCCAACGACTAGCCGAGGTCAATGAGCAGTTCTTC. Residues: CASSQRLAEVNEQFF.

The chain uses TRBV13 and TRBJ2-5, with D perhaps matching TRBD2 (6 bases). CDR1 PRHDT and CDR2 FYEKMQ come from the germline V gene (reference sequence). The CDR3 extends over 16 amino acids. V lost 5 bases and J lost 6, with 22 bases in between. The CDR3: CASSVNSRDSRKTQYF. CDR3 nucleotides: TGTGCCAGCAGCGTAAATTCCCGGGACTCCCGGAAGACCCAGTACTTC.

J is TRBJ2-7 and V is TRBV5-1; 7 positions agree with TRBD1. CDR1 is SGHRS and CDR2 is YFSETQ in the germline V gene. The CDR3 runs 12 residues. The V gene end was trimmed by 8 bases and the J gene end by 1 base; junction bases not matched to a gene: 3. CDR3 sequence reads: CARRDSSYEQYF. As DNA, the CDR3 is TGCGCCAGGAGGGACAGTTCCTACGAGCAGTACTTC.

The rearrangement links TRBV11-2 to TRBJ2-3, with D perhaps assigned TRBD1 or TRBD2 (7 bases each). The germline V gene encodes CDR1 SGHAT and CDR2 FQNNGV. V dropped 4 bases and J dropped 1 base, with 9 bases sitting between them. The CDR3 runs 14 residues. In DNA, the CDR3 is TGTGCCAGCAGCTCAGGGGGGGGCACAGATACGCAGTATTTT. It yields the protein CASSSGGGTDTQYF.

In DNA form, the CDR3 reads TGTGCCAGCAGTGTTTCGACAGGAGAGACCCAGTACTTC. This codes for CASSVSTGETQYF. The chain carries TRBV2 and TRBJ2-5, with D possibly TRBD1 on 6 matching bases. The V end lost 4 bases, the J end lost 4 bases, and 10 bases lay between the germline ends. The length of the CDR3 is 13 residues. Per the germline V gene, CDR1 is SNHLY and CDR2 is FYNNEI.

V usage is TRBV2 and J usage is TRBJ1-1; the match to TRBD1 covers 8 bases. Germline CDR1 SNHLY, CDR2 FYNNEI. V was pared by 9 bases and J by 1 base, with 4 bases of the junction left unmatched. The CDR3 totals 13 residues. CDR3 region: CARDRAPNTEAFF. In DNA form, the CDR3 reads TGTGCCAGGGACAGGGCTCCGAACACTGAAGCTTTCTTT.

This clone appeared a single time. The chain carries TRBV5-1 and TRBJ1-3, with D maybe TRBD1 (6 bases). This CDR3 is 14 amino acids long. Germline V CDR1 and CDR2: SGHRS, YFSETQ. V was clipped by 2 bases and J by 4 bases, with 10 bases between them. CDR3 nucleotide sequence: TGCGCCAGCAGCTTCGGGGGCGAAGGAAACACCATATATTTT. Translating gives CASSFGGEGNTIYF.

This clone was detected only a few times. The chain has TRBV2 and TRBJ2-1, with TRBD1 identical over 9 bases. CDR3 length: 15 amino acids. From germline, CDR1 is SNHLY and CDR2 FYNNEI. With 3 bases clipped from V and 8 bases from J, the junction kept 8 bases outside the gene matches. In nucleotides, the CDR3 is TGTGCCAGCAGTGACGACAGGGGGGGGATATATGAGCAGTTCTTC. As protein: CASSDDRGGIYEQFF.

This chain uses TRBV19 with TRBJ2-7; D call uncertain. CDR3 length equals 11 residues. Germline CDR1 and CDR2: LNHDA and SQIVND (reference sequence). Deletions cut 5 bases from V and 3 bases from J, with 5 bases between. Here the CDR3 DNA reads TGTGCCAGTAGTGACCACTACGAGCAGTACTTC. This gives the protein CASSDHYEQYF.

This sequence joins TRBV18 and TRBJ2-7; the match to TRBD2 covers 10 bases. The V segment lost 4 bases and the J segment 2 bases; nucleotides outside the gene matches: 8. The CDR3 consists of 16 residues. The germline V gene has CDR1 KGHSH and CDR2 LQKENI. The CDR3 sequence is CASSRLSGGTTYEQYF. In DNA form, the CDR3 reads TGTGCCAGCTCACGGCTTAGCGGGGGGACAACCTACGAGCAGTACTTC.

This chain joins TRBV29-1 and TRBJ2-2; maybe TRBD1 (5 bases). V shed 2 bases and J shed 5 bases, with 6 bases lying between them. There are 12 residues in the CDR3. Germline values: CDR1 SQVTM, CDR2 ANQGSEA. The CDR3 loop is CSVERGTGELFF. CDR3 bases: TGCAGCGTTGAAAGGGGTACCGGGGAGCTGTTTTTT.

This clone was picked up one time. This chain's CDR3 is CASSHPHRDRVPANYGYTF. As DNA, the CDR3 is TGCGCCAGCAGCCACCCCCACCGGGACAGGGTGCCCGCTAACTATGGCTACACCTTC. The rearrangement uses TRBV4-1 and TRBJ1-2; 9 positions match TRBD1. The CDR3 covers 19 residues. V lost 3 bases, J lost 0 bases, and 14 bases stayed unmatched. The germline gives CDR1 MGHRA, CDR2 YSYEKL.

The V call is TRBV9, the J call TRBJ2-2; D is uncertain. CDR3 length: 12 residues. CDR1 SGDLS and CDR2 YYNGEE come from the germline V gene. Trimming removed 2 bases at V and 5 bases at J, with 4 bases between. The CDR3 DNA sequence: TGTGCCAGCAGCGTCCCGACCGGGGAGCTGTTTTTT. It is translated as CASSVPTGELFF.

The V and J genes are TRBV7-9 and TRBJ2-3; the D is unclear. This CDR3 spans 14 amino acids. Germline CDR1 and CDR2: SEHNR and FQNEAQ (reference sequence). V was shortened by 1 base and J by 6 bases, with 11 bases between the two germline ends. The CDR3 DNA is TGTGCCAGCAGCTTAGGGCCTTCGACCGATACGCAGTATTTT. Translating gives CASSLGPSTDTQYF.

The chain uses TRBV13 and TRBJ1-1; D is unresolved. Germline CDR1 PRHDT, CDR2 FYEKMQ (reference sequence). This CDR3 contains 15 residues. Trimming stripped 5 bases from V and 4 bases from J, with 17 bases between. The CDR3 reads CASSLALGSATEAFF. The CDR3 DNA follows: TGTGCCAGCAGCCTCGCCTTGGGGTCTGCCACTGAAGCTTTCTTT.

The rearrangement joins TRBV6-6 to TRBJ2-3; D is unresolved. Trimming removed 5 bases from V and 4 bases from J, with 10 bases in between. From germline, CDR1 is MNHNY and CDR2 SVGAGI (reference sequence). CDR3 size: 13 residues. In DNA form, the CDR3 reads TGTGCCAGCAGTCCGCGAAGGGCAGATACGCAGTATTTT. Protein product: CASSPRRADTQYF.

The V call is TRBV27, the J call TRBJ1-1; D possibly corresponds to TRBD1 (6 bases). V lost 4 bases and J 0 bases, leaving 12 bases between the germline ends. This CDR3 region has 15 residues. Germline V gives CDR1 MNHEY, CDR2 SMNVEV (reference sequence). As DNA, the CDR3 is TGTGCCAGCAGTTCACAGGGTCTGATGAACACTGAAGCTTTCTTT. Its translation is CASSSQGLMNTEAFF.

The chain combines TRBV6-5 with TRBJ2-5; D is undetermined. V lost 5 bases, J lost 1 base, and 11 bases lay in between. The germline V gene has CDR1 MNHEY and CDR2 SVGAGI. The CDR3 has 14 residues. The CDR3: CASSNGRIQETQYF. The CDR3 DNA follows: TGTGCCAGCAGTAATGGACGGATCCAAGAGACCCAGTACTTC.

This chain joins TRBV7-6 and TRBJ2-1; 8 bases are a match to TRBD1. Looked up from germline, CDR1 is SGHVS and CDR2 is FNYEAQ. J lost 3 bases, V lost 5 bases, and 6 bases had no gene match. The CDR3 is 15 amino acids. The CDR3 protein is CASSPGTGYYNEQFF. The CDR3, as DNA: TGTGCCAGCAGCCCGGGGACAGGCTACTACAATGAGCAGTTCTTC.

V usage is TRBV7-3 and J usage is TRBJ2-3, with a weak D call TRBD2 (5 bases). CDR1 is SGHTA and CDR2 is FQGTGA in the germline V gene. Between the trimmed V and J ends, which lost 2 bases and 1 base, there was a span of 10 bases. The CDR3 has 15 residues. CDR3 in amino acids: CASSLHEGGTDTQYF. CDR3 DNA: TGTGCCAGCAGCTTACACGAGGGTGGCACAGATACGCAGTATTTT.

The rearrangement joins TRBV4-3 to TRBJ2-1, with D maybe TRBD2 (6 bases). Germline V gives CDR1 LGHNA, CDR2 YSLEER. The V gene lost 0 bases and the J gene lost 4 bases, with 13 bases spanning the gap. This CDR3 has 16 amino acids. DNA for the CDR3: TGCGCCAGCAGCCAAGATCGGGGGAGCCCGTACAATGAGCAGTTCTTC. Its protein is CASSQDRGSPYNEQFF.

The rearrangement links TRBV6-1 to TRBJ2-5, with D maybe TRBD2 (6 bases). V was trimmed by 0 bases and J by 5 bases, leaving 13 bases between them. Germline V lookup: CDR1 MNHNS, CDR2 SASEGT. This CDR3 has 15 residues. CDR3 sequence reads: CASSEAGLTLETQYF. The CDR3 bases are TGTGCCAGCAGTGAAGCGGGACTCACTTTGGAGACCCAGTACTTC.

The chain links TRBV5-6 to TRBJ2-2; no clear D gene. The V gene lost 5 bases and the J gene lost 0 bases, with 8 bases spanning the gap. There are 14 residues in the CDR3. Germline V lookup: CDR1 SGHDT, CDR2 YYEEEE. The CDR3 coding sequence is TGTGCCAGCAGGGCATCGACGAACACCGGGGAGCTGTTTTTT. This translates into CASRASTNTGELFF.

This clone has a handful of counts. The gene calls are TRBV6-5 and TRBJ1-1; D perhaps matches TRBD1 (6 bases). Germline CDR1 reads MNHEY; CDR2 reads SVGAGI. The V end was cut by 0 bases, the J end by 0 bases, with 8 bases between. The length of the CDR3 is 15 residues. This CDR3 reads CASSYSQGLNTEAFF. For the CDR3, the DNA is TGTGCCAGCAGTTACTCGCAGGGGTTGAACACTGAAGCTTTCTTT.